This entry describes one T cell receptor beta chain. Its target is unknown. The data are from a study of shared clonotypes between healthy human individuals. Findings and caveats of the study: What rarefaction showed was incomplete sorted-subset sequencing despite large depth. About 5% was the fraction of naive CD4 clonotypes found shared across a handful of donors.

An approximately 200 ng quantity of DNA, roughly 32,000 T cell genomes, went into the sorted-subset replicate PCRs. Clones were read by immunoSEQ multiplex PCR, and TCRdb kept only the in-frame ones, dropping some. This sample carries around 2,100,000 clones, about 95% of them seen once, and the ten largest clones take around 1.2%. As defined, naive CD8 cells were CD45RO-negative and positively selected for CCR7, with terminally differentiated effector memory CD45RA+ cells excluded. The CDR3 has 12 amino acids. Germline CDR1 PRHDT, CDR2 FYEKMQ (reference sequence). With 8 bases removed from V and 9 bases from J, the gap between germline ends came to 11 bases.

This clonotype was sampled from a man aged 18 to 29 in good health. This chain links TRBV13 with TRBJ1-6; no clear D gene. Sequenced sample: naive CD8+ T cells sorted from blood. The CDR3 is CASRTASSPLHF. CDR3 coding DNA: TGTGCCAGCCGGACGGCTTCTTCACCCCTCCACTTT.